The sample holds a few counts of the clone carrying this T cell receptor (beta chain). The data were obtained in a study of human T cells and chemical hapten exposure. Study-level information: Patients got weekly scalp diphenylcyclopropenone doses over the approximately 25-week study. DPC (0.01%) was patch tested on the upper back and read at 6 days. Across samples, TCR yields varied, mostly owing to small differences in pooled library volumes.

The CDR3 is 17 amino acids. Germline V CDR1 and CDR2: SGHTA, FQGNSA. V dropped 5 bases and J dropped 5; count of bases not matched to a gene: 15. One entry per CDR3 protein results from TCRdb running MiXCR on the RACE reads. The sample has around 42,000 distinct CDR3 sequences; more than 9% are singletons. As to time point: patch test 2, 6 weeks after DPC sensitization. The sample's treatment: therapeutic diphenylcyclopropenone sensitization with weekly scalp DPC. Blood, whole and unfractionated, served as the source for total RNA extraction. Sequenced material: whole blood, taken in connection with sensitization to the hapten diphenylcyclopropenone (DPC). The rearrangement links TRBV7-2 to TRBJ1-1; 9 bases agree with TRBD1. This TCR derives from a young woman with alopecia areata. Some clones in this sample may be carry-over from other donors' samples. DNA of the CDR3: TGTGCCAGCAGCCCACGGGGACAGGGCTTGGGGATGACTGAAGCTTTCTTT. Translated, it gives CASSPRGQGLGMTEAFF.